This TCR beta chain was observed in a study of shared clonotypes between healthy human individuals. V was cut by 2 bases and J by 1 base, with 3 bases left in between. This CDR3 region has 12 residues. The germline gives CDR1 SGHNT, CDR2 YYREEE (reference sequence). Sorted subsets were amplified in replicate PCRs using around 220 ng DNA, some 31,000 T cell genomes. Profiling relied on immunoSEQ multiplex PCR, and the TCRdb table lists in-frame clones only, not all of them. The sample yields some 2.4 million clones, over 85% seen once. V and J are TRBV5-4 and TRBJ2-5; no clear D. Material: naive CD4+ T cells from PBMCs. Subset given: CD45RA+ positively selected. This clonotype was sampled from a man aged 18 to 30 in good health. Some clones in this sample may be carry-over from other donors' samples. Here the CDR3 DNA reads TGTGCCAGCAGCTTTTCCCAAGAGACCCAGTACTTC. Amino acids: CASSFSQETQYF.